This TCR beta chain stems from a study of blood T cell repertoires in COVID-19. Germline-derived CDR1 and CDR2 are MNHEY and SVGAGI. The CDR3 consists of 15 residues. V gave up 7 bases and J gave up 2 bases, with 16 bases separating them. The method was immunoSEQ multiplex PCR; TCRdb's version includes in-frame clones alone and lacks a portion of them. This sample has a few hundred thousand clones; 82% occur once, and the top ten carry 3.1%. The chain links TRBV6-5 to TRBJ2-3, with unresolved D. This clonotype originated in a woman under 30 with acute or convalescent COVID-19. Sequences were obtained from peripheral blood. For the CDR3, the DNA is TGTGCCAGCACTAAATGGTTCTCATTCACAGATACGCAGTATTTT. Translation: CASTKWFSFTDTQYF.